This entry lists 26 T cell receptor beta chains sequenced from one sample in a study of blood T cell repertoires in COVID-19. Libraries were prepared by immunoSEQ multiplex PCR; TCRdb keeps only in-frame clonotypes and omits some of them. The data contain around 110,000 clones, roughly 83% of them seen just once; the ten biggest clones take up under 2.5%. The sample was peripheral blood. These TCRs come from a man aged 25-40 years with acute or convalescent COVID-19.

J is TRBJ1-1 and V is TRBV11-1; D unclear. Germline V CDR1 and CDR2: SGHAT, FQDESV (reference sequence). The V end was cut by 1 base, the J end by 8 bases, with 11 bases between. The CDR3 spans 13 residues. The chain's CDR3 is CASSLVEATEAFF. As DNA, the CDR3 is TGTGCCAGCAGCTTAGTAGAGGCAACGGAAGCTTTCTTT.

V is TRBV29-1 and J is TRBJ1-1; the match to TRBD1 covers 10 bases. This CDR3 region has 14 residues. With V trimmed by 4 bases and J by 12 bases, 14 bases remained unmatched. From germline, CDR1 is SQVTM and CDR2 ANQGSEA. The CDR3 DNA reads TGCAGCGTTGTGGGAGACAGGGGGCGCGAGTTACCTTTCTTT. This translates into CSVVGDRGRELPFF.

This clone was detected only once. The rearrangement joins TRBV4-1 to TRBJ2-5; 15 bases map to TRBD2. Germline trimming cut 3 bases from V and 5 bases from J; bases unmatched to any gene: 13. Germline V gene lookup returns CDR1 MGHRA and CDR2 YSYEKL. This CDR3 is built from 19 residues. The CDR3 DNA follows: TGCGCCAGCAGCCACCCCCCCGGGACTAGCGGGAGGTCTGGGGAGACCCAGTACTTC. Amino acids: CASSHPPGTSGRSGETQYF.

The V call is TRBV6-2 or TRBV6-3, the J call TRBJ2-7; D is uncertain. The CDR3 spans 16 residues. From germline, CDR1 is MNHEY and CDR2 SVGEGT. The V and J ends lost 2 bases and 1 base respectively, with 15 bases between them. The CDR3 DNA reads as TGTGCCAGCAGTTACCATAAGGCTTGGGCATCCTACGAGCAGTACTTC. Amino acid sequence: CASSYHKAWASYEQYF.

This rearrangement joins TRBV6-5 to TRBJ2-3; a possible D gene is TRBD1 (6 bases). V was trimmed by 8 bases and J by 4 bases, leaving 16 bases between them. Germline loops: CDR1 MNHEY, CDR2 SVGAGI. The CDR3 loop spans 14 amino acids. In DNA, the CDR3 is TGTGCCAGCGCGGGCGACCCAGGGGCAGATACGCAGTATTTT. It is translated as CASAGDPGADTQYF.

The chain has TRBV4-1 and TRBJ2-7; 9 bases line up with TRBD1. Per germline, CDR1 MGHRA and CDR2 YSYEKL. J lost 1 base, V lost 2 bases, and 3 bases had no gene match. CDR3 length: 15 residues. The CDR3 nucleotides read TGCGCCAGCAGCCAACTGACAGGGGGATCCTACGAGCAGTACTTC. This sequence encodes CASSQLTGGSYEQYF.

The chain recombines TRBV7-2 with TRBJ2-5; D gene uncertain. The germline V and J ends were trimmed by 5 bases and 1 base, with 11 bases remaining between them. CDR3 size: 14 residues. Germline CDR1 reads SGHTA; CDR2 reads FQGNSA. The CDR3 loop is CASSLDIFQETQYF. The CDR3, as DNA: TGTGCCAGCAGCCTAGACATATTCCAAGAGACCCAGTACTTC. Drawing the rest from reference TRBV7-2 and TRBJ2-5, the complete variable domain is GAGVSQSPSNKVTEKGKDVELRCDPISGHTALYWYRQSLGQGLEFLIYFQGNSAPDKSGLPSDRFSAERTGGSVSTLTIQRTQQEDSAVYLCASSLDIFQETQYFGPGTRLLVL.

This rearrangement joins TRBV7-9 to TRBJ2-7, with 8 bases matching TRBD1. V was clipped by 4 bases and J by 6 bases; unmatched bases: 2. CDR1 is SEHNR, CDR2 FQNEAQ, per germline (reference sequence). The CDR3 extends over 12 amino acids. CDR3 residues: CASSSTGAEQYF. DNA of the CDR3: TGTGCCAGCAGCTCGACAGGGGCCGAGCAGTACTTC. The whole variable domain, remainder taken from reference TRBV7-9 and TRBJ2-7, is DTGVSQNPRHKITKRGQNVTFRCDPISEHNRLYWYRQTLGQGPEFLTYFQNEAQLEKSRLLSDRFSAERPKGSFSTLEIQRTEQGDSAMYLCASSSTGAEQYFGPGTRLTVT.

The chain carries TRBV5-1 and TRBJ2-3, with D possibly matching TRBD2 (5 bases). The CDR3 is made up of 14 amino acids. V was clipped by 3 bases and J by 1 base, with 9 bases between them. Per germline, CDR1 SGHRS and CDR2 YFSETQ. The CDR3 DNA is TGCGCCAGCAGCTCCAGGACTGGCACAGATACGCAGTATTTT. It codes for CASSSRTGTDTQYF.

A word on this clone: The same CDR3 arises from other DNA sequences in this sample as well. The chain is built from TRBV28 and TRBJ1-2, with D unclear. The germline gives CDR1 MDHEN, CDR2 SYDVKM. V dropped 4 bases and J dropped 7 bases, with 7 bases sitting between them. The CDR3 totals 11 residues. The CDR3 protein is CASSSGGGYTF. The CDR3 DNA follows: TGTGCCAGCAGTTCCGGCGGTGGCTACACCTTC.

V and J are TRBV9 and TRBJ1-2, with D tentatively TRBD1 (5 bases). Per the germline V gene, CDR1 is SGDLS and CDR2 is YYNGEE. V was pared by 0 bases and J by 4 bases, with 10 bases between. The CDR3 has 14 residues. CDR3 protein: CASSVEGEGYGYTF. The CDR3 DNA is TGTGCCAGCAGCGTAGAAGGGGAAGGCTATGGCTACACCTTC.

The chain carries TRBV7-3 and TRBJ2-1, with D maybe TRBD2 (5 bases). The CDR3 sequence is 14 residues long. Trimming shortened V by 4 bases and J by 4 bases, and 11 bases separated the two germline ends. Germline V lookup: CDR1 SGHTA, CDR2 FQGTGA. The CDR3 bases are TGTGCCAGCAGCTACGGCGAGGGTTACAATGAGCAGTTCTTC. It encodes CASSYGEGYNEQFF.

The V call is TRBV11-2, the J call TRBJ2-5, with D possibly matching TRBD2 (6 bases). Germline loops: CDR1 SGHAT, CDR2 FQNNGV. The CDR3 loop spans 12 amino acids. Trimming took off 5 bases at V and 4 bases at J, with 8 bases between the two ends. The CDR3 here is CASSRERETQYF. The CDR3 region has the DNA TGTGCCAGCAGCCGGGAGAGAGAGACCCAGTACTTC.

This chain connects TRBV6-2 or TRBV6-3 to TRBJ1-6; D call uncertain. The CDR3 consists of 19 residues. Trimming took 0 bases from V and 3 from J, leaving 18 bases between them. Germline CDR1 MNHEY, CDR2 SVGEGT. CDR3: CASSYSLEAPSYYNSPLHF. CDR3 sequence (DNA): TGTGCCAGCAGTTACTCACTTGAGGCGCCAAGCTACTATAATTCACCCCTCCACTTT.

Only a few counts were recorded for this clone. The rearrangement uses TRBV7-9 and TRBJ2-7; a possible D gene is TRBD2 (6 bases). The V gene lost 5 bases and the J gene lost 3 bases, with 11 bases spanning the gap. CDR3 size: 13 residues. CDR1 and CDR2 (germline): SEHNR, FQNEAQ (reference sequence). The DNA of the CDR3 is TGTGCCAGCAGCCAACCCGGGGGCTACGAGCAGTACTTC. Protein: CASSQPGGYEQYF.

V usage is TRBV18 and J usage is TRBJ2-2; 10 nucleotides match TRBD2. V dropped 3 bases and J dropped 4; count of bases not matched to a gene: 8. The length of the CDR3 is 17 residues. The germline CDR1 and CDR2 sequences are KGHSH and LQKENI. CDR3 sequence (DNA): TGTGCCAGCTCACCGCTTGAGGTAGCGGGGGGCACCGGGGAGCTGTTTTTT. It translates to CASSPLEVAGGTGELFF. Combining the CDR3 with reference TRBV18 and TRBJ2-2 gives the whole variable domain NAGVMQNPRHLVRRRGQEARLRCSPMKGHSHVYWYRQLPEEGLKFMVYLQKENIIDESGMPKERFSAEFPKEGPSILRIQQVVRGDSAAYFCASSPLEVAGGTGELFFGEGSRLTVL.

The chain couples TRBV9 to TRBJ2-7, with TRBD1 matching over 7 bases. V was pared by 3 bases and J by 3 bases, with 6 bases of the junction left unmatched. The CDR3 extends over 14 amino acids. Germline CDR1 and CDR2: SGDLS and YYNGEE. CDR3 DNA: TGTGCCAGCAGCGACAGGGGAGCCCTCTACGAGCAGTACGTC. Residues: CASSDRGALYEQYV.

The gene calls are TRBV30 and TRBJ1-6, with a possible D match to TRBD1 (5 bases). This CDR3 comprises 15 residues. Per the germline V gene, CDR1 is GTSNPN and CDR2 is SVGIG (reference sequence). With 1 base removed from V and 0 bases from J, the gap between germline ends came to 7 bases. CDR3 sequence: CAWSEGHSYNSPLHF. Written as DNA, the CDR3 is TGTGCCTGGAGTGAGGGGCACTCCTATAATTCACCCCTCCACTTT.

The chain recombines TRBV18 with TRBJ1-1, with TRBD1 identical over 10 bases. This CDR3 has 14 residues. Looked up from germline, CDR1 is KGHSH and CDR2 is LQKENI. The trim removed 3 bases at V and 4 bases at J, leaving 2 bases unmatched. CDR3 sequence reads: CASSPDRGSTEAFF. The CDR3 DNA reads TGTGCCAGCTCACCGGACAGGGGGAGCACTGAAGCTTTCTTT.

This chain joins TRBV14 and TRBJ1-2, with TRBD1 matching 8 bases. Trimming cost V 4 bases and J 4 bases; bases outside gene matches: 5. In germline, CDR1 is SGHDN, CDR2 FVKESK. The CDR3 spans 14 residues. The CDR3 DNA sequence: TGTGCCAGCAGCCGAGCAGGGGGCCGCTATGGCTACACCTTC. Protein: CASSRAGGRYGYTF.

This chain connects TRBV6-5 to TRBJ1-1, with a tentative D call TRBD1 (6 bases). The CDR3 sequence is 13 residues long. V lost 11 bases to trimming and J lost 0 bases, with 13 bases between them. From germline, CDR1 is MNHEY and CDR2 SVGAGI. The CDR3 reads CAAYGDMNTEAFF. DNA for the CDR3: TGTGCCGCATACGGGGACATGAACACTGAAGCTTTCTTT.

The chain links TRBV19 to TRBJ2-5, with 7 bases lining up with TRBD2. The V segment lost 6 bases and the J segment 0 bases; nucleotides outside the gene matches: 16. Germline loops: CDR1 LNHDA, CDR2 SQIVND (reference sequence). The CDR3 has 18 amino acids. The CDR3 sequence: CASRQGGPRGAYQETQYF. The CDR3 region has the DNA TGTGCCAGTAGGCAGGGAGGGCCCCGCGGAGCGTACCAAGAGACCCAGTACTTC.

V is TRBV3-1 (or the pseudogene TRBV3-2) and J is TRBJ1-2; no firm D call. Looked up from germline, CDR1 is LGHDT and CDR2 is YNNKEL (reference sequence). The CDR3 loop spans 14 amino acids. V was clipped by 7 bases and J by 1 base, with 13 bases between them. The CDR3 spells CASTPRRSNYGYTF. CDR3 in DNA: TGTGCCAGCACCCCGAGGCGCAGTAACTATGGCTACACCTTC.

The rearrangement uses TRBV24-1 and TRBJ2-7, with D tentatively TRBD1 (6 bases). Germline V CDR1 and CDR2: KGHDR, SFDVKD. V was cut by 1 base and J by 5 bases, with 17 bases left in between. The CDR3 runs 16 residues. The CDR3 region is CATSDFPRQGLDEQYV. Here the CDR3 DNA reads TGTGCCACCAGTGATTTTCCCCGGCAGGGGTTAGACGAGCAGTACGTC.

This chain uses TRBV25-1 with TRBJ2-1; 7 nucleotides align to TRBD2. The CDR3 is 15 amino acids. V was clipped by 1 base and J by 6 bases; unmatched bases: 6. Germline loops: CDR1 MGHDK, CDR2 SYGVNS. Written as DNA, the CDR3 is TGTGCCAGCAGTGAATGGCGGGAGCTCGTCAATGAGCAGTTCTTC. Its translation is CASSEWRELVNEQFF. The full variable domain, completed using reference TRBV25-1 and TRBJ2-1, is EADIYQTPRYLVIGTGKKITLECSQTMGHDKMYWYQQDPGMELHLIHYSYGVNSTEKGDLSSESTVSRIRTEHFPLTLESARPSHTSQYLCASSEWRELVNEQFFGPGTRLTVL.

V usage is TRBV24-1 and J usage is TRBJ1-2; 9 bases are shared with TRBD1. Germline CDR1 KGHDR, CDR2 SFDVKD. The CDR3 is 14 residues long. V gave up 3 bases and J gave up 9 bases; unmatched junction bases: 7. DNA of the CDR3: TGTGCCACCAGTGATCCCGGACAGGGGACCCGCTACACCTTC. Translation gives CATSDPGQGTRYTF.